What follows are 19 T cell receptor beta chains derived from one specimen sequenced in a study of regulatory T cells in long-lasting Graves disease. Arm-PCR of CDR3 regions with iRepertoire HTBI primers generated TCR beta libraries. TCRdb called the multiplex PCR reads again in MiXCR, with one record for every CDR3 protein. The sample has around 460,000 distinct CDR3 sequences; about 22% are singletons. Stated time point: persistent/refractory GD, antithyroid drugs over 5 years with positive TRAb. The TCR library was made from RNA extracted from PBMCs. The sample here was peripheral blood mononuclear cells (PBMCs), taken when the disease was refractory, from a patient treated with antithyroid drugs. The source is a female donor with Graves disease.

The V and J genes are TRBV30 and TRBJ1-5; TRBD1 might be the D (5 bases). This CDR3 spans 13 amino acids. Germline-derived CDR1 and CDR2 are GTSNPN and SVGIG (reference sequence). V gave up 3 bases and J gave up 7 bases, with 13 bases separating them. The CDR3 loop reads CAWSSGKRQPQHF. CDR3 DNA sequence: TGTGCCTGGAGCTCAGGGAAAAGGCAGCCCCAGCATTTT.

This clonotype occurred many times. The chain uses TRBV24-1 and TRBJ2-2, with D unresolved. Germline values: CDR1 KGHDR, CDR2 SFDVKD. Deletions cut 2 bases from V and 0 bases from J, with 9 bases between. The CDR3 spans 16 residues. CDR3 amino acids: CATSDSVGSNTGELFF. Written as DNA, the CDR3 is TGTGCCACCAGTGATTCAGTTGGATCGAACACCGGGGAGCTGTTTTTT.

This clonotype was detected many times. The chain couples TRBV11-2 to TRBJ1-2; TRBD1 matches at 10 bases. With 5 bases clipped from V and 4 bases from J, the junction kept 7 bases outside the gene matches. The CDR3 is 15 amino acids. CDR1 and CDR2 (germline): SGHAT, FQNNGV. CDR3 sequence: CASSERTGGGYGYTF. CDR3 nucleotide sequence: TGTGCCAGCAGCGAAAGGACAGGGGGAGGCTATGGCTACACCTTC.

This clonotype was counted only a few times. The rearrangement uses TRBV18 and TRBJ1-5, with D maybe TRBD1 (6 bases). Germline CDR1 is KGHSH and CDR2 is LQKENI. The V gene lost 6 bases and the J gene lost 6 bases, with 12 bases spanning the gap. CDR3 length: 13 amino acids. CDR3 DNA sequence: TGTGCCAGCTCGGAGGACAGATTTCAGCCCCAGCATTTT. Translating gives CASSEDRFQPQHF.

V is TRBV7-9 and J is TRBJ1-4; D is unresolved. Trimming stripped 4 bases from V and 7 bases from J, with 22 bases between. CDR1 is SEHNR, CDR2 FQNEAQ, per germline (reference sequence). The CDR3 length is 17 residues. CDR3 sequence reads: CASSSQPPRGGTEKLFF. CDR3 DNA: TGTGCCAGCAGCTCACAGCCCCCCCGGGGAGGAACTGAAAAACTGTTTTTT.

A few counts support this clonotype. V gene TRBV7-2 combines with J gene TRBJ2-7; D is unresolved. Germline-derived CDR1 and CDR2 are SGHTA and FQGNSA. V lost 2 bases, J lost 6 bases, and 11 bases lay in between. This CDR3 region has 13 residues. The CDR3 bases are TGTGCCAGCAGCTTAATCTTAAGCCGCGAGCAGTACTTC. Amino acid sequence: CASSLILSREQYF.

The chain has TRBV7-9 and TRBJ2-7; D is ambiguous. CDR1 is SEHNR, CDR2 FQNEAQ, per germline (reference sequence). The CDR3 is made up of 13 amino acids. The V end lost 5 bases, the J end lost 2 bases, and 10 bases lay between the germline ends. Here the CDR3 DNA reads TGTGCCAGCAGCGACGATGGGGCCTACGAGCAGTACTTC. It encodes CASSDDGAYEQYF.

This clonotype was counted ten times or more. The chain recombines TRBV11-2 with TRBJ2-7; D is possibly TRBD2 (5 bases). With 1 base removed from V and 7 bases from J, the gap between germline ends came to 14 bases. The CDR3 is made up of 14 amino acids. Germline values: CDR1 SGHAT, CDR2 FQNNGV. This CDR3 reads CASSLAGRPGEQYF. CDR3 nucleotide sequence: TGTGCCAGCAGCTTAGCCGGACGCCCGGGGGAGCAGTACTTC.

The gene calls are TRBV12-3 or TRBV12-4 and TRBJ2-1; TRBD1 matches 9 bases. The trim removed 6 bases at V and 5 bases at J, leaving 11 bases unmatched. The CDR3 is made up of 16 amino acids. The CDR3 DNA reads as TGTGCCAGCAGCCCTAGATCCGGGACAGGGAACAATGAGCAGTTCTTC. Amino acids: CASSPRSGTGNNEQFF.

The chain has TRBV7-9 and TRBJ1-6; D is unclear. Germline loops: CDR1 SEHNR, CDR2 FQNEAQ (reference sequence). V was shortened by 3 bases and J by 8 bases, with 8 bases between the two germline ends. The CDR3 runs 13 residues. The DNA for the CDR3 is TGTGCCAGCAGCTTGGGATGGCATTCACCCCTCCACTTT. It encodes CASSLGWHSPLHF.

The chain uses TRBV6-5 and TRBJ2-1; D not certain. V was cut by 2 bases and J by 4 bases, with 12 bases left in between. This CDR3 has 15 residues. Germline loops: CDR1 MNHEY, CDR2 SVGAGI. The CDR3 loop is CASSYGVRFYNEQFF. CDR3 DNA: TGTGCCAGCAGTTACGGGGTCAGATTTTACAATGAGCAGTTCTTC.

This clonotype appeared a few times. The V and J genes are TRBV20-1 and TRBJ1-5, with a possible D match to TRBD1 (6 bases). V lost 5 bases to trimming and J lost 3 bases, with 23 bases between them. The CDR3 runs 17 residues. CDR1 DFQATT and CDR2 SNEGSKA come from the germline V gene (reference sequence). The CDR3 DNA is TGCAGTGCTGTACACATAGTGGGAGGGGGTCTCAATCAGCCCCAGCATTTT. It codes for CSAVHIVGGGLNQPQHF.

This clonotype showed up just once. This rearrangement joins TRBV7-9 to TRBJ1-1, with D perhaps TRBD1 (5 bases). Trimming took off 8 bases at V and 7 bases at J, with 14 bases between the two ends. This CDR3 contains 12 residues. The germline CDR1 and CDR2 sequences are SEHNR and FQNEAQ (reference sequence). In DNA, the CDR3 is TGTGCCAGCCGCTCGGGACGGAGTGAAGCTTTCTTT. This sequence encodes CASRSGRSEAFF.

This clonotype was picked up a small number of times. CDR3 coding DNA: TGTGCCACAGCTACCTCCGGGACAGAGACTGGAAACACCATATATTTT. It codes for CATATSGTETGNTIYF. V is TRBV6-1 and J is TRBJ1-3, with 7 bases aligning to TRBD1. J lost 2 bases, V lost 10 bases, and 14 bases had no gene match. The germline gives CDR1 MNHNS, CDR2 SASEGT. The CDR3 is 16 residues long.

A word on this clonotype: A read error may explain this, as a much larger clone is one base away. The chain links TRBV12-3 or TRBV12-4 to TRBJ1-2; D remains ambiguous. Trimming took 3 bases from V and 8 from J, leaving 19 bases between them. The CDR3 is made up of 15 amino acids. As DNA, the CDR3 is TGTGCCAGCAGTTTCGAGGTTGGAGGGTTGGGGGGCTACACCTTC. Translation gives CASSFEVGGLGGYTF.

The V gene is TRBV7-2, the J gene TRBJ1-1; D gene unclear. The germline V gene has CDR1 SGHTA and CDR2 FQGNSA. The CDR3 totals 16 residues. Trimming left V 8 bases short and J 5 bases short, with 24 bases between. This CDR3 reads CASVKDGRVYITEAFF. CDR3 nucleotides: TGTGCCAGCGTAAAAGACGGGAGGGTTTATATAACTGAAGCTTTCTTT.

The chain couples TRBV19 to TRBJ1-5; 7 positions match TRBD1. CDR1 and CDR2 from the germline V gene are LNHDA and SQIVND (reference sequence). Germline trimming cut 8 bases from V and 7 bases from J; bases unmatched to any gene: 8. The CDR3 contains 13 residues. CDR3 DNA sequence: TGTGCCAGTTCTGACAGGGCTTGGCAGCCCCAGCATTTT. This gives the protein CASSDRAWQPQHF.

The V call is TRBV9, the J call TRBJ2-1; TRBD2 matches 9 bases. Germline V gene sequence: CDR1 SGDLS, CDR2 YYNGEE. The length of the CDR3 is 13 residues. V was clipped by 3 bases and J by 10 bases; unmatched bases: 5. DNA of the CDR3: TGTGCCAGCAGCGAACTAGCGGGCGTAGAGCAGTTCTTC. Translation gives CASSELAGVEQFF. The whole variable domain, filled in from reference TRBV9 and TRBJ2-1, reads DSGVTQTPKHLITATGQRVTLRCSPRSGDLSVYWYQQSLDQGLQFLIQYYNGEERAKGNILERFSAQQFPDLHSELNLSSLELGDSALYFCASSELAGVEQFFGPGTRLTVL.

This clonotype was observed many times. The V call is TRBV24-1, the J call TRBJ2-7, with D possibly being TRBD1 (6 bases). This CDR3 contains 13 residues. CDR1 KGHDR and CDR2 SFDVKD come from the germline V gene. The germline V and J ends were trimmed by 5 bases and 3 bases, with 10 bases remaining between them. CDR3 bases: TGTGCCACCAGTGCCGCAGGGGACTACGAGCAGTACTTC. Translating gives CATSAAGDYEQYF.